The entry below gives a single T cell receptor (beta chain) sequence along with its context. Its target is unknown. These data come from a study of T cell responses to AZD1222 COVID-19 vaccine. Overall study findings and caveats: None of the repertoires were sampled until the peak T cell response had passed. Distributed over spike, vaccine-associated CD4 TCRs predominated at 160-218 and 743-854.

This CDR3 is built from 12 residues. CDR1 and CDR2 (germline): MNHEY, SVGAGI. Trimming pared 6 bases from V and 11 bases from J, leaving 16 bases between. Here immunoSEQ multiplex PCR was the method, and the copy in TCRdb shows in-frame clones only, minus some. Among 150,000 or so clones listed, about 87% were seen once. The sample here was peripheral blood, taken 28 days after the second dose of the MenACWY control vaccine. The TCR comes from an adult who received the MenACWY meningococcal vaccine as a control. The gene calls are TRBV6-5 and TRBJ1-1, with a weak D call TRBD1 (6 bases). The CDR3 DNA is TGTGCCAGCAGGGCACAGGGTGGGGTGGCTTTCTTT. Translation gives CASRAQGGVAFF.